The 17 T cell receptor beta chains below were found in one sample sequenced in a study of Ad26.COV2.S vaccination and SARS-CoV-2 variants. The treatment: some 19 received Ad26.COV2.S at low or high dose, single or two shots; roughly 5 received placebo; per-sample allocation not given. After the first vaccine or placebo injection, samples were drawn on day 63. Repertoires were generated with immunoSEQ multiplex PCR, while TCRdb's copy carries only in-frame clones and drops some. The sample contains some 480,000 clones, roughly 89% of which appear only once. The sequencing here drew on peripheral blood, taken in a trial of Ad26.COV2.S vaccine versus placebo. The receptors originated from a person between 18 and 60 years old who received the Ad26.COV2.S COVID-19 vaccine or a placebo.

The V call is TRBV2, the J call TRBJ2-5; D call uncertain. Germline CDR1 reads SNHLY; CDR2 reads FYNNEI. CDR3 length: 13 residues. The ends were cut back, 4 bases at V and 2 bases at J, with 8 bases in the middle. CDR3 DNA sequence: TGTGCCAGCAGTGTTGAGATACAAGAGACCCAGTACTTC. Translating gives CASSVEIQETQYF.

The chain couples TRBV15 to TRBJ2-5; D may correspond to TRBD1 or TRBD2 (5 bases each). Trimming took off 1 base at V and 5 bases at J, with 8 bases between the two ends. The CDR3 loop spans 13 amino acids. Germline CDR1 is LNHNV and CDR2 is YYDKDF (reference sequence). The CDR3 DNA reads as TGTGCCACCAGCAGAGCTGGGGGTGAGACCCAGTACTTC. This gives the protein CATSRAGGETQYF.

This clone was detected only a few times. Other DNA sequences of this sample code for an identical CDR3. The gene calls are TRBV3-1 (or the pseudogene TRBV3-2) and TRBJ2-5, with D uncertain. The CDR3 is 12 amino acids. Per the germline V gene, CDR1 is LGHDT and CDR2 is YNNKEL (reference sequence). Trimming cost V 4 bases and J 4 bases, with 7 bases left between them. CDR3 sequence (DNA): TGTGCCAGCAGCCCCCTCGGAGAGACCCAGTACTTC. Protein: CASSPLGETQYF.

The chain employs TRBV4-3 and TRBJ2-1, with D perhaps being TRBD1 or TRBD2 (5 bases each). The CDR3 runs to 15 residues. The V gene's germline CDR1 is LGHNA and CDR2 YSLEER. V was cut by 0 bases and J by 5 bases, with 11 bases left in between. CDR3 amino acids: CASSQEQAEDNEQFF. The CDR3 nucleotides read TGCGCCAGCAGCCAAGAACAGGCGGAGGACAATGAGCAGTTCTTC.

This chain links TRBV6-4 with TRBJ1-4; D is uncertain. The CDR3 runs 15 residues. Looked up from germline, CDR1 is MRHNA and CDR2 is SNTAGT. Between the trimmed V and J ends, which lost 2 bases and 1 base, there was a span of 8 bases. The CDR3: CASSDGVVTNEKLFF. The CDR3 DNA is TGTGCCAGCAGTGACGGGGTAGTAACTAATGAAAAACTGTTTTTT.

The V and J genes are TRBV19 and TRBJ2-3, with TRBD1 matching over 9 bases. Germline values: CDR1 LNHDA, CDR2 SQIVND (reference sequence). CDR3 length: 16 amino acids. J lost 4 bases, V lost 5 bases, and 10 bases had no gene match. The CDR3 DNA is TGTGCCAGTAGTTTAACACAGGGGGCCAAAGCAGATACGCAGTATTTT. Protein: CASSLTQGAKADTQYF.

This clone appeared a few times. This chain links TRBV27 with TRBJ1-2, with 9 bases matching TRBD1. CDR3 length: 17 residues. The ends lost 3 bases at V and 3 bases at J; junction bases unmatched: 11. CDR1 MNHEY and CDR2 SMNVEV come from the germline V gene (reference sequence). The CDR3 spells CASSFLGQGGMDYGYTF. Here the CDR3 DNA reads TGTGCCAGCAGTTTTTTGGGACAGGGAGGGATGGACTATGGCTACACCTTC.

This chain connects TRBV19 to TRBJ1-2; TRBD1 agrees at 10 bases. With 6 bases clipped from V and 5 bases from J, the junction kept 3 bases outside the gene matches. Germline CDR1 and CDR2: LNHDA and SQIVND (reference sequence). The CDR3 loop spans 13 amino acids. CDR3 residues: CASRSDRGYGYTF. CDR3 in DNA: TGTGCCAGTAGATCGGACAGGGGGTATGGCTACACCTTC.

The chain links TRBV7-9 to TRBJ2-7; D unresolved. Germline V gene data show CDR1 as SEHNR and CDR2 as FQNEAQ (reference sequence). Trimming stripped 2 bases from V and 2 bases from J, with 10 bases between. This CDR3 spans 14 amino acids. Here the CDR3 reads CASSLRELTYEQYF. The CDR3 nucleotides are TGTGCCAGCAGCTTAAGAGAACTGACCTACGAGCAGTACTTC.

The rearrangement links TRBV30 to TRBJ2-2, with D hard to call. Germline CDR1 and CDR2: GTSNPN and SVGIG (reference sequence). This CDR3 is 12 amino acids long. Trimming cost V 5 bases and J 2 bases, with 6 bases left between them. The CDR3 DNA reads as TGTGCCTGGGCAGCAAACACCGGGGAGCTGTTTTTT. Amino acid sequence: CAWAANTGELFF.

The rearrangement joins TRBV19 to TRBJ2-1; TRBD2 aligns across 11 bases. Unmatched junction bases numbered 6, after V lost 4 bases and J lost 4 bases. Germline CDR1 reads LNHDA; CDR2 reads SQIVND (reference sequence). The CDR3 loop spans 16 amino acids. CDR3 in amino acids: CASSNLAGGGYNEQFF. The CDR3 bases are TGTGCCAGTAGTAACCTAGCGGGAGGCGGATACAATGAGCAGTTCTTC.

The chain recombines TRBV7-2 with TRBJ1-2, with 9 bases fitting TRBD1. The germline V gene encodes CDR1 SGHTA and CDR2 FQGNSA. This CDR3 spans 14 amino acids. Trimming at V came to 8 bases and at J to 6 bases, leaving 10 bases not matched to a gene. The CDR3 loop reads CASPLRDRAHGYTF. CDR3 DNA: TGTGCCAGCCCCTTAAGGGACAGGGCGCATGGCTACACCTTC.

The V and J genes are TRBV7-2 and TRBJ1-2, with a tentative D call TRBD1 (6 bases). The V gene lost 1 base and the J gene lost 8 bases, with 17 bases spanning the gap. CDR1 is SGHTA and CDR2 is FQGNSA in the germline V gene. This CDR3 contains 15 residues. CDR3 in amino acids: CASSLEPRVGGGYTF. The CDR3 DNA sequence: TGTGCCAGCAGCTTAGAGCCCAGGGTGGGGGGCGGCTACACCTTC.

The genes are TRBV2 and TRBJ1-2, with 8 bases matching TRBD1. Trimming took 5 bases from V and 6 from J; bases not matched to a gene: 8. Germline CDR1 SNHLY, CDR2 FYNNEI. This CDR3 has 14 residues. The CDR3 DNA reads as TGTGCCAGCAGTAGAACCAGGGGGCTCGATGGCTACACCTTC. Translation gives CASSRTRGLDGYTF.

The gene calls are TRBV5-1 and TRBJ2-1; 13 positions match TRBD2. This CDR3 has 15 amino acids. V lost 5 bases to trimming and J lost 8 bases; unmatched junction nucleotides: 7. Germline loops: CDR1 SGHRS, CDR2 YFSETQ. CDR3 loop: CASSPLAGGPHEQFF. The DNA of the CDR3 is TGCGCCAGCAGTCCACTAGCGGGAGGGCCCCATGAGCAGTTCTTC.

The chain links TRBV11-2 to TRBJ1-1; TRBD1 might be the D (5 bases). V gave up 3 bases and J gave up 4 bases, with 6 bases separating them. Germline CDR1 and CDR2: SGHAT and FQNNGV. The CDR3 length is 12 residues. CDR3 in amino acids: CASSFQGTEAFF. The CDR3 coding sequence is TGTGCCAGCAGCTTCCAGGGCACTGAAGCTTTCTTT.

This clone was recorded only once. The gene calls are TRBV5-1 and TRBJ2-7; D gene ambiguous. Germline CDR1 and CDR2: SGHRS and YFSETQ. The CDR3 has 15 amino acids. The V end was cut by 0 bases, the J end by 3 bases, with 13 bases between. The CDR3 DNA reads TGCGCCAGCAGCTTGGTTGCGAATAGAGGCTACGAGCAGTACTTC. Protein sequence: CASSLVANRGYEQYF. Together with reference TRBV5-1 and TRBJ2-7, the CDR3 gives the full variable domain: KAGVTQTPRYLIKTRGQQVTLSCSPISGHRSVSWYQQTPGQGLQFLFEYFSETQRNKGNFPGRFSGRQFSNSRSEMNVSTLELGDSALYLCASSLVANRGYEQYFGPGTRLTVT.